This entry lists 5 T cell receptor beta chains sequenced from one sample in a study of cytomegalovirus exposure and HLA in healthy donors. The primer mix had 60 Vbeta and 13 Jbeta primers. Using immunoSEQ multiplex PCR, the repertoire was profiled, and TCRdb retains in-frame clones only, with some absent. Found here are about 55,000 clones, roughly 82% of them singletons; the top ten hold roughly 1.6%. Input material: PBMCs. The receptors originated from a man between 25 and 39 years old in good health and CMV-seronegative.

This sequence joins TRBV21-1 and TRBJ2-7; the D segment call TRBD1 is taken from the table without a DNA check. TRBV21-1 is tagged as a pseudogene. This CDR3 has 16 amino acids. The CDR3 region is CASSPPRDRDPYEQYF. The CDR3 DNA reads as TGTGCCAGCAGCCCCCCCAGGGACAGGGACCCCTACGAGCAGTACTTC.

Only a few counts were recorded for this clone. The genes are TRBV6-1 and TRBJ1-5; 7 nucleotides align to TRBD1. Germline V CDR1 and CDR2: MNHNS, SASEGT. V dropped 3 bases and J dropped 9; count of bases not matched to a gene: 20. The CDR3 contains 18 residues. CDR3 nucleotides: TGTGCCAGCAGTGAGGGGCCAAAAGTAACAGGGGCTCGGGTGCCCCAGCATTTT. It translates to CASSEGPKVTGARVPQHF.

V is TRBV2 and J is TRBJ1-1; 8 bases are shared with TRBD1. The J segment lost 3 bases and the V segment lost 10 bases, leaving 7 bases of the junction unmatched. This CDR3 contains 13 residues. Germline assignment: CDR1 SNHLY and CDR2 FYNNEI. CDR3 nucleotides: TGTGCCAACAGAGCGACAGGGGACACTGAAGCTTTCTTT. It codes for CANRATGDTEAFF. The variable domain in full, completed from reference TRBV2 and TRBJ1-1, reads EPEVTQTPSHQVTQMGQEVILRCVPISNHLYFYWYRQILGQKVEFLVSFYNNEISEKSEIFDDQFSVERPDGSNFTLKIRSTKLEDSAMYFCANRATGDTEAFFGQGTRLTVV.

In its sample, this clone was seen a few times. The rearrangement links TRBV6-6 to TRBJ2-7; 7 positions match TRBD1. The CDR3 has 13 residues. CDR1 MNHNY and CDR2 SVGAGI come from the germline V gene (reference sequence). With 7 bases clipped from V and 3 bases from J, the junction kept 6 bases outside the gene matches. In nucleotides, the CDR3 is TGTGCCAGCAACCTTCGGGACAGCTACGAGCAGTACTTC. Encoded protein: CASNLRDSYEQYF.

The chain employs TRBV29-1 and TRBJ1-2, with 7 nucleotides matching TRBD1. CDR3 size: 13 residues. Germline lookup yields CDR1 SQVTM and CDR2 ANQGSEA. V shed 5 bases and J 1 base; nucleotides not matched to a gene: 4. In DNA form, the CDR3 reads TGCAGCGTTTCCCGGGACAGTAACTATGGCTACACCTTC. Its protein product is CSVSRDSNYGYTF.